One sample yielded the 12 T cell receptor beta chains listed below, sequenced in a study of regulatory T cells in long-lasting Graves disease. Stated time point: persistent/refractory GD, antithyroid drugs over 5 years with positive TRAb. PBMCs provided the RNA from which the TCR library was made. Construction of the TCR beta libraries employed iRepertoire HTBI primers in conjunction with Arm-PCR of CDR3 regions. A single record per CDR3 protein comes from TCRdb applying MiXCR to the multiplex PCR reads. This sample has about half a million distinct CDR3 sequences, with 22% found just once. The specimen was peripheral blood mononuclear cells (PBMCs), collected when the disease was refractory, from a patient treated with antithyroid drugs. The source of these receptors is a female donor with Graves disease.

This clonotype appeared many times. Sequence at one end of the junction differs from germline and may be a read error. The chain employs TRBV5-1 and TRBJ1-5; unclear D gene. This CDR3 is 14 amino acids long. Per germline, CDR1 SGHRS and CDR2 YFSETQ. In DNA, the CDR3 is TGTGCCAGCAGCTTAGGGCTGGGGAATCAGCCCCAGCATTTT. Protein product: CASSLGLGNQPQHF.

This clonotype showed up just a few times. This chain joins TRBV19 and TRBJ1-6; possible D gene TRBD1, 5 bases. The CDR3 sequence is 15 residues long. V lost 6 bases and J lost 5, with 14 bases in between. CDR1 is LNHDA, CDR2 SQIVND, per germline (reference sequence). DNA for the CDR3: TGTGCCAGTAGGCGCCAGGGCGACGATAATTCACCCCTCCACTTT. This sequence encodes CASRRQGDDNSPLHF.

At least ten counts were recorded for this clonotype. The CDR3 is CASSGQRGRGYTF. Here the CDR3 DNA reads TGTGCCAGCTCAGGACAGAGAGGCAGAGGCTACACCTTC. This chain links TRBV2 with TRBJ1-2; tentatively, D is TRBD1 (6 bases). The V end was cut by 8 bases, the J end by 8 bases, with 18 bases between. The CDR3 covers 13 residues. Germline V gene lookup returns CDR1 SNHLY and CDR2 FYNNEI.

The table lists this clonotype with a few counts. In DNA form, the CDR3 reads TGTGCCAGCAGTTGGGGGGGACTAGCGGGACGCGCGTACGAGCAGTACTTC. It encodes CASSWGGLAGRAYEQYF. V and J are TRBV25-1 and TRBJ2-7, with TRBD2 identical over 13 bases. The V gene end was trimmed by 5 bases and the J gene end by 4 bases; junction bases not matched to a gene: 11. This CDR3 spans 17 amino acids. Germline V gene sequence: CDR1 MGHDK, CDR2 SYGVNS.

In its sample, this clonotype was seen a few times. The chain uses TRBV13 and TRBJ2-7; tentatively, D is TRBD1 (5 bases). In germline, CDR1 is PRHDT, CDR2 FYEKMQ (reference sequence). Trimming cost V 4 bases and J 0 bases, with 13 bases left between them. There are 15 residues in the CDR3. CDR3: CASSSPSDSSYEQYF. The CDR3 bases are TGTGCCAGCAGCTCGCCTTCCGACAGCTCCTACGAGCAGTACTTC.

This clonotype appeared many times. V usage is TRBV5-1 and J usage is TRBJ2-2; the D gene is possibly TRBD2 (5 bases). This CDR3 has 17 amino acids. Trimming took off 2 bases at V and 0 bases at J, with 14 bases between the two ends. Germline CDR1 and CDR2: SGHRS and YFSETQ. CDR3 bases: TGCGCCAGCAGCTTTGTTACGAGCGGCGCGAACACCGGGGAGCTGTTTTTT. Translating gives CASSFVTSGANTGELFF.

The J gene is TRBJ2-7, the V gene TRBV30; 9 bases align to TRBD1. From germline, CDR1 is GTSNPN and CDR2 SVGIG (reference sequence). Germline trimming cut 3 bases from V and 6 bases from J; bases unmatched to any gene: 3. The CDR3 is made up of 12 amino acids. The CDR3 loop reads CAWSPTGGEQYF. DNA of the CDR3: TGTGCCTGGAGCCCGACAGGGGGCGAGCAGTACTTC. Full variable domain (outside the CDR3, taken from reference TRBV30 and TRBJ2-7): SQTIHQWPATLVQPVGSPLSLECTVEGTSNPNLYWYRQAAGRGLQLLFYSVGIGQISSEVPQNLSASRPQDRQFILSSKKLLLSDSGFYLCAWSPTGGEQYFGPGTRLTVT.

This clonotype was counted between two and nine times. The chain joins TRBV24-1 to TRBJ1-3; weak D call: TRBD1 (5 bases). The V gene's germline CDR1 is KGHDR and CDR2 SFDVKD. Trimming pared 4 bases from V and 2 bases from J, leaving 14 bases between. This CDR3 is 16 amino acids long. The CDR3 DNA reads TGTGCCACCAGTGACCCCAGGGAGGAGGCTGGAAACACCATATATTTT. Translating it yields CATSDPREEAGNTIYF.

The chain joins TRBV6-1 to TRBJ2-7; D possibly matches TRBD1 or TRBD2 (5 bases each). The V gene's germline CDR1 is MNHNS and CDR2 SASEGT. CDR3 length: 17 residues. Trimming cost V 7 bases and J 3 bases, with 25 bases left between them. DNA of the CDR3: TGTGCCAGCACCCCCCGAAGGCTGACATGGGACCTCTACGAGCAGTACTTC. The encoded protein is CASTPRRLTWDLYEQYF.

Ten or more counts support this clonotype. This sequence joins TRBV28 and TRBJ1-2; D perhaps matches TRBD1 (6 bases). Trimming removed 10 bases from V and 5 bases from J, with 14 bases in between. The CDR3 has 12 amino acids. Germline values: CDR1 MDHEN, CDR2 SYDVKM. DNA for the CDR3: TGTGCCACCACACAGGGAGGGTATGGCTACACCTTC. Translating it yields CATTQGGYGYTF.

There are many counts of this clonotype. This chain links TRBV28 with TRBJ2-7; 11 bases are a match to TRBD1. The CDR3 length is 15 residues. V was clipped by 3 bases and J by 6 bases; unmatched bases: 7. Germline CDR1 reads MDHEN; CDR2 reads SYDVKM. The CDR3 DNA follows: TGTGCCAGCAGTTTGGCCGGACAGGGGGCCGGCGAGCAGTACTTC. Its translation: CASSLAGQGAGEQYF.

This clonotype was seen many times. The gene calls are TRBV28 and TRBJ1-1; unclear D gene. This CDR3 region has 10 residues. V lost 4 bases, J lost 11 bases, and 8 bases lay in between. Germline assignment: CDR1 MDHEN and CDR2 SYDVKM. In DNA, the CDR3 is TGTGCCAGCAGTTCCGGCGAGGCTTTCTTT. This encodes CASSSGEAFF.